These 2 T cell receptor beta chains were sequenced from one sample in a study of blood T cell repertoires in COVID-19. Libraries were prepared by immunoSEQ multiplex PCR; TCRdb keeps only in-frame clonotypes and omits some of them. The sample contains more than 60,000 clones, 88% of which appear only once. The source material was peripheral blood. These receptors originate from a woman aged 60 to 75 with COVID-19, enrolled during active disease.

The chain has TRBV6-2 or TRBV6-3 and TRBJ2-3, with 15 bases fitting TRBD2. In germline, CDR1 is MNHEY, CDR2 SVGEGT. The CDR3 totals 18 residues. With V trimmed by 6 bases and J by 3 bases, 10 bases remained unmatched. The CDR3 protein is CASSSGLAGGLTTDTQYF. CDR3 nucleotides: TGTGCCAGCAGCTCTGGACTAGCGGGGGGGCTGACAACAGATACGCAGTATTTT.

The J gene is TRBJ1-2, the V gene TRBV4-3, with a possible D match to TRBD1 (5 bases). The germline gives CDR1 LGHNA, CDR2 YSLEER. V gave up 0 bases and J gave up 4 bases, with 12 bases separating them. The CDR3 has 15 amino acids. The DNA for the CDR3 is TGCGCCAGCAGCCAAGAAATAGGACACTCCTATGGCTACACCTTC. Amino acid sequence: CASSQEIGHSYGYTF.